One and the same sample provided the 6 T cell receptor beta chains below, sequenced in a study of OX40 agonist ivuxolimab in advanced cancers. Sequencing was performed with immunoSEQ multiplex PCR; in TCRdb, only in-frame clones are kept and a portion is missing. Of about 14,000 clones in the sample, around four fifths are singletons; the top ten hold around 47%. The specimen comprised CD4+ or CD8+ T cells sorted from blood, sampled in a trial of the OX40 agonist ivuxolimab. Receptors were obtained from an adult with an advanced solid tumor such as melanoma, head and neck, liver or kidney cancer.

This chain uses TRBV15 with TRBJ2-1; 11 bases match TRBD2. Trimming removed 3 bases from V and 7 bases from J; junction bases left unmatched: 11. There are 17 residues in the CDR3. Germline lookup yields CDR1 LNHNV and CDR2 YYDKDF (reference sequence). The CDR3 loop reads CATSSDTTSGTINEQFF. DNA for the CDR3: TGTGCCACCAGCAGTGATACGACTAGCGGGACCATAAATGAGCAGTTCTTC.

The chain has TRBV2 and TRBJ2-3; no clear D. Germline assignment: CDR1 SNHLY and CDR2 FYNNEI. With 7 bases removed from V and 7 bases from J, the gap between germline ends came to 24 bases. The CDR3 totals 16 residues. CDR3 nucleotides: TGTGCCAGCAACCCACCAACAGATCTCTGGGGAAATACGCAGTATTTT. It translates to CASNPPTDLWGNTQYF.

This clone showed up just once. J is TRBJ2-7 and V is TRBV29-1; 9 positions agree with TRBD1. V shed 4 bases, J shed 0 bases, and the junction held 7 bases outside the gene matches. Germline CDR1 and CDR2: SQVTM and ANQGSEA. The CDR3 totals 15 residues. CDR3 DNA sequence: TGCAGCGTTGTAACCGGGACAGGGTACTCCTACGAGCAGTACTTC. It yields the protein CSVVTGTGYSYEQYF.

This chain links TRBV7-9 with TRBJ2-1; D call uncertain. The ends were cut back, 0 bases at V and 7 bases at J, with 4 bases in the middle. Germline V gives CDR1 SEHNR, CDR2 FQNEAQ (reference sequence). The CDR3 spans 12 residues. CDR3 nucleotide sequence: TGTGCCAGCAGCTTAGCGGAAAATGAGCAGTTCTTC. Translation: CASSLAENEQFF.

CDR3 residues: CASSQGNTERLYGYTF. The CDR3 DNA sequence: TGTGCCAGCAGCCAAGGAAATACAGAACGACTCTATGGCTACACCTTC. The V gene is TRBV14, the J gene TRBJ1-2; D gene ambiguous. CDR1 and CDR2 from the germline V gene are SGHDN and FVKESK. Between the trimmed V and J ends, which lost 1 base and 4 bases, there was a span of 16 bases. The CDR3 covers 16 residues.

The rearrangement links TRBV27 to TRBJ2-3; D is possibly TRBD1 or TRBD2 (6 bases each). Germline V gene lookup returns CDR1 MNHEY and CDR2 SMNVEV (reference sequence). The CDR3 extends over 15 amino acids. Deletions cut 1 base from V and 4 bases from J, with 12 bases between. The DNA of the CDR3 is TGTGCCAGCAGTTTATTGGGGGGCCCCCCAGATACGCAGTATTTT. This codes for CASSLLGGPPDTQYF.